This T cell receptor (beta chain) stems from a study of cytomegalovirus exposure and HLA in healthy donors. Use of 60 Vbeta and 13 Jbeta primers characterized the PCR. Clones were read by immunoSEQ multiplex PCR, and TCRdb kept only the in-frame ones, dropping some. The profile shows 150,000 to 200,000 clones, approximately 81% of them singletons. The length of the CDR3 is 16 residues. The V gene lost 4 bases and the J gene lost 3 bases, with 18 bases spanning the gap. Germline CDR1 LNHDA, CDR2 SQIVND (reference sequence). V is TRBV19 and J is TRBJ1-2, with D perhaps matching TRBD1 (5 bases). Sequenced sample: PBMCs. This TCR was recovered from a man aged 45-65 years in good health and CMV-seropositive. The CDR3 sequence is CASSKGSDGPYYGYTF. The CDR3 DNA reads TGTGCCAGTAGTAAGGGGTCCGACGGCCCCTACTATGGCTACACCTTC.